What follows are 13 T cell receptor beta chains derived from one specimen sequenced in a study of neurological immune-mediated disorders. TCRdb reprocessed the 5' RACE reads via MiXCR and lists one record per CDR3 protein. The top ten hold 20% to 25% of the sample, which has around 15,000 distinct CDR3 sequences, less than 25% seen once. The sequencing input was PBMCs. The receptors stem from a middle-aged man in good health.

This clonotype was counted ten times or more. The V gene is TRBV5-6, the J gene TRBJ2-2; 8 bases map to TRBD1. Germline trimming cut 0 bases from V and 5 bases from J; bases unmatched to any gene: 12. This CDR3 spans 18 amino acids. Germline V gene sequence: CDR1 SGHDT, CDR2 YYEEEE. DNA of the CDR3: TGTGCCAGCAGCTTGGTAGGGCGTGGGACAGGATATACCGGGGAGCTGTTTTTT. It yields the protein CASSLVGRGTGYTGELFF.

This clonotype is termed medium-sized. The chain employs TRBV7-2 and TRBJ2-1; the D gene is possibly TRBD2 (6 bases). The CDR3 has 17 amino acids. Germline V CDR1 and CDR2: SGHTA, FQGNSA. V was clipped by 1 base and J by 4 bases, with 17 bases between them. The CDR3 region has the DNA TGTGCCAGCAGCTTAGAGTTTGATAGCGGCAGTTACAATGAGCAGTTCTTC. Translated: CASSLEFDSGSYNEQFF. The whole variable domain, filled in from reference TRBV7-2 and TRBJ2-1, reads GAGVSQSPSNKVTEKGKDVELRCDPISGHTALYWYRQSLGQGLEFLIYFQGNSAPDKSGLPSDRFSAERTGGSVSTLTIQRTQQEDSAVYLCASSLEFDSGSYNEQFFGPGTRLTVL.

Ten or more counts support this clonotype. The CDR3 sequence: CSVFIAASGTQYF. In DNA, the CDR3 is TGCAGCGTCTTTATAGCGGCCTCGGGTACGCAGTATTTT. The chain has TRBV29-1 and TRBJ2-3; perhaps TRBD2 as D (6 bases). Germline V lookup: CDR1 SQVTM, CDR2 ANQGSEA. V was trimmed by 6 bases and J by 8 bases, leaving 18 bases between them. The CDR3 covers 13 residues.

This clonotype came up a few times. V is TRBV20-1 and J is TRBJ2-1; 8 bases are shared with TRBD2. The germline CDR1 and CDR2 sequences are DFQATT and SNEGSKA (reference sequence). V shed 3 bases, J shed 6 bases, and the junction held 7 bases outside the gene matches. CDR3 length equals 14 residues. As DNA, the CDR3 is TGCAGTGCTAGCGGACTAGCTGCTGTCAATGAGCAGTTCTTC. It codes for CSASGLAAVNEQFF.

This clonotype has a count of ten or more. The V gene is TRBV5-5, the J gene TRBJ2-1, with TRBD2 identical over 12 bases. The CDR3 has 15 amino acids. V lost 0 bases and J lost 6; bases outside the gene matches: 1. Germline V gene sequence: CDR1 SGHKS, CDR2 YYEKEE (reference sequence). Here the CDR3 reads CASSLGLAGANEQFF. DNA for the CDR3: TGTGCCAGCAGCTTGGGACTAGCGGGAGCCAATGAGCAGTTCTTC.

This chain joins TRBV12-3 or TRBV12-4 and TRBJ1-5, with 7 bases lining up with TRBD1. This CDR3 comprises 14 residues. V trimming: 8 bases; J trimming: 0 bases; junction bases outside the gene matches: 4. The CDR3 protein is CASQDRTSNQPQHF. The CDR3 DNA follows: TGTGCCAGCCAGGACAGGACTAGCAATCAGCCCCAGCATTTT.

This clonotype was seen many times. The CDR3 here is CASSVGLATNIQYF. The CDR3 nucleotides are TGTGCCAGCAGCGTCGGACTAGCGACCAACATTCAGTACTTC. This chain links TRBV14 with TRBJ2-4; 9 bases are shared with TRBD2. CDR1 and CDR2 (germline): SGHDN, FVKESK. The CDR3 sequence is 14 residues long. The ends lost 5 bases at V and 7 bases at J; junction bases unmatched: 6.

This clonotype was seen repeatedly, ten times or more. This chain links TRBV11-2 with TRBJ2-1; 9 bases are a match to TRBD2. The CDR3 runs to 17 residues. The trim removed 5 bases at V and 2 bases at J, leaving 10 bases unmatched. In germline, CDR1 is SGHAT, CDR2 FQNNGV. The CDR3 region has the DNA TGTGCCAGCAGCCGACAACATAGCGGGAGCGCCTACAATGAGCAGTTCTTC. It translates to CASSRQHSGSAYNEQFF.

This clonotype was detected only once. The chain couples TRBV15 to TRBJ2-1; TRBD2 agrees at 13 bases. The trim removed 5 bases at V and 7 bases at J, leaving 2 bases unmatched. CDR3 length: 14 residues. The germline gives CDR1 LNHNV, CDR2 YYDKDF (reference sequence). CDR3 sequence: CATSGTSGVNEQFF. The CDR3 DNA reads TGTGCCACCAGCGGGACTAGCGGGGTTAATGAGCAGTTCTTC. Based on the CDR3 plus reference TRBV15 and TRBJ2-1, the full variable domain is DAMVIQNPRYQVTQFGKPVTLSCSQTLNHNVMYWYQQKSSQAPKLLFHYYDKDFNNEADTPDNFQSRRPNTSFCFLDIRSPGLGDTAMYLCATSGTSGVNEQFFGPGTRLTVL.

This chain uses TRBV28 with TRBJ1-6; 7 bases align to TRBD1. J gave up 10 bases and V 7 bases, and 10 bases lay outside the gene matches. This CDR3 has 14 residues. Per the germline V gene, CDR1 is MDHEN and CDR2 is SYDVKM. The CDR3 bases are TGTGCCAGCAATCCGGGACAGAGAGGGTCACCCCTCCACTTT. Translating it yields CASNPGQRGSPLHF.

J is TRBJ2-7 and V is TRBV4-1; 9 bases are a match to TRBD2. This CDR3 comprises 16 residues. Germline loops: CDR1 MGHRA, CDR2 YSYEKL. The V and J ends lost 5 bases and 0 bases, in that order; junction bases with no gene match: 8. DNA of the CDR3: TGCGCCAGCAGCAAAGGTAGCGGGAGCCTCTCCTACGAGCAGTACTTC. It yields the protein CASSKGSGSLSYEQYF.

This chain connects TRBV29-1 to TRBJ2-3; 9 bases match TRBD2. V was clipped by 4 bases and J by 3 bases; unmatched bases: 8. The CDR3 extends over 15 amino acids. Germline loops: CDR1 SQVTM, CDR2 ANQGSEA. The CDR3 coding sequence is TGCAGCGTTGGGGATCTAGCGGGGTTAACAGATACGCAGTATTTT. It yields the protein CSVGDLAGLTDTQYF.

This clonotype came up many times. The chain joins TRBV4-1 to TRBJ2-5; D is unresolved. The germline V gene has CDR1 MGHRA and CDR2 YSYEKL. This CDR3 has 15 amino acids. V lost 0 bases to trimming and J lost 2 bases, with 10 bases between them. The CDR3 DNA sequence: TGCGCCAGCAGCCAAGATATACGGAGACAAGAGACCCAGTACTTC. Translating gives CASSQDIRRQETQYF.